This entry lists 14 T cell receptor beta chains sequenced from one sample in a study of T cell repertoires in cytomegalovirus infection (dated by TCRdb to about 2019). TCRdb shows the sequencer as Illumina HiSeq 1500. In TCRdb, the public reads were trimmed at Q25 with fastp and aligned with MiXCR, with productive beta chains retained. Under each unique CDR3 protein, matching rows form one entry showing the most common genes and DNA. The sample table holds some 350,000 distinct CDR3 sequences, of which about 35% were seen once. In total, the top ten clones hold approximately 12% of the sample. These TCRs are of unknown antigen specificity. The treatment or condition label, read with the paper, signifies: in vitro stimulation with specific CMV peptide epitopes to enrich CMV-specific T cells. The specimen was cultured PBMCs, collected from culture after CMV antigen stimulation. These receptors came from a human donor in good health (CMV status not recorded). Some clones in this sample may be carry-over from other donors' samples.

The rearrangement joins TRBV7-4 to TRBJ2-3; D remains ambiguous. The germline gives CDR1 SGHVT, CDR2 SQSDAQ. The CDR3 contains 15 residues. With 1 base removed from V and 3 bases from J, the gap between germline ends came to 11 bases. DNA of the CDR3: TGTGCCAGCAGCTTAGACCCCGCCACAACAGATACGCAGTATTTT. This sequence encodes CASSLDPATTDTQYF.

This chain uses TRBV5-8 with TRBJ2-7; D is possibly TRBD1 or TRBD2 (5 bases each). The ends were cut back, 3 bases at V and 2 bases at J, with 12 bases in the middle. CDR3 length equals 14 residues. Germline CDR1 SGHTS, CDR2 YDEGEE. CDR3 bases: TGTGCCAGCAGCTCCCGGAGAGGGGCCTACGAGCAGTACGTC. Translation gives CASSSRRGAYEQYV.

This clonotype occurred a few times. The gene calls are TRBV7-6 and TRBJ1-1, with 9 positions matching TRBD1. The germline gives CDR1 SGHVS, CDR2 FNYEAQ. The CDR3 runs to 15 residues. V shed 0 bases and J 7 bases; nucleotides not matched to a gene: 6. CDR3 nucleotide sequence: TGTGCCAGCAGCTTAGCAAGAGCGGGACAGGGTGAAGCTTTCTTT. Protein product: CASSLARAGQGEAFF.

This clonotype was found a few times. CDR3 protein: CASSSGQSGEQFF. The CDR3 region has the DNA TGTGCCAGCAGCTCAGGCCAAAGCGGTGAGCAGTTCTTC. V is TRBV7-3 and J is TRBJ2-1; D is perhaps TRBD2 (5 bases). The V gene's germline CDR1 is SGHTA and CDR2 FQGTGA. V lost 4 bases and J 9 bases, leaving 13 bases between the germline ends. This CDR3 is built from 13 residues.

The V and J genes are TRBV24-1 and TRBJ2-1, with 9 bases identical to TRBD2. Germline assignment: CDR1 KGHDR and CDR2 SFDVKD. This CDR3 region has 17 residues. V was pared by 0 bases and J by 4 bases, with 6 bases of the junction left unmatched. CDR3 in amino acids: CATSDLLGTSGYNEQFF. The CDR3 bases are TGTGCCACCAGTGATTTGTTGGGAACTAGCGGGTACAATGAGCAGTTCTTC.

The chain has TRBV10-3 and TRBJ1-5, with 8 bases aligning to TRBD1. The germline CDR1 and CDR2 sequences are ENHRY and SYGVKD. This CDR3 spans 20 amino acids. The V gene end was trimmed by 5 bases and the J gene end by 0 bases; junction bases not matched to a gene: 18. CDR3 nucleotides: TGTGCCATCAGTCTAGTTTGGCCGGGACAGGAGTTTTATAGCAATCAGCCCCAGCATTTT. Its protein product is CAISLVWPGQEFYSNQPQHF.

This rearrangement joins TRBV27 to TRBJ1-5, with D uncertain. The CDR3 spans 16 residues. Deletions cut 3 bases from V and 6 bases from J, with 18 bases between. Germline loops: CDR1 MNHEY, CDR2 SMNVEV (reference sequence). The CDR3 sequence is CASSLGGGSGSQPQHF. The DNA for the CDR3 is TGTGCCAGCAGTTTGGGCGGAGGGTCGGGGAGTCAGCCCCAGCATTTT.

The CDR3 loop is CASRRLVVGEYF. CDR3 coding DNA: TGTGCCAGCAGGAGACTAGTAGTGGGGGAGTACTTC. The chain uses TRBV2 and TRBJ2-7; TRBD2 might be the D (6 bases). The CDR3 is 12 amino acids. V gave up 6 bases and J gave up 11 bases, with 17 bases separating them. The germline CDR1 and CDR2 sequences are SNHLY and FYNNEI.

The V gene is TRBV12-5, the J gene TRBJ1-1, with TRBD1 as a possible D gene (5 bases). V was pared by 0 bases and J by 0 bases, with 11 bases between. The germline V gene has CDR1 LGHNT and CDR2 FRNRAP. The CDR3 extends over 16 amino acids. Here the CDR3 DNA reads TGTGCTAGTGGTTTGGTATGGGGGGGGATGAACACTGAAGCTTTCTTT. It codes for CASGLVWGGMNTEAFF. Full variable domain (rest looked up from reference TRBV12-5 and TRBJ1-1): DARVTQTPRHKVTEMGQEVTMRCQPILGHNTVFWYRQTMMQGLELLAYFRNRAPLDDSGMPKDRFSAEMPDATLATLKIQPSEPRDSAVYFCASGLVWGGMNTEAFFGQGTRLTVV.

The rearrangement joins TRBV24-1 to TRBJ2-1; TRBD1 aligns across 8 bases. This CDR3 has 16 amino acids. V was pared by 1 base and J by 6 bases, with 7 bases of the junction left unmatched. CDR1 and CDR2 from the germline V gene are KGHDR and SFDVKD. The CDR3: CATSDFGQGAGNEQFF. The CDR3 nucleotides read TGTGCCACCAGTGATTTTGGGCAGGGGGCTGGCAATGAGCAGTTCTTC.

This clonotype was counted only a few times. Here the CDR3 reads CASSEHRQGTEAFF. The CDR3 DNA follows: TGTGCCAGCAGTGAACACCGACAGGGGACTGAAGCTTTCTTT. The J gene is TRBJ1-1, the V gene TRBV28, with 8 positions matching TRBD1. V lost 5 bases, J lost 5 bases, and 7 bases stayed unmatched. This CDR3 spans 14 amino acids. From germline, CDR1 is MDHEN and CDR2 SYDVKM.

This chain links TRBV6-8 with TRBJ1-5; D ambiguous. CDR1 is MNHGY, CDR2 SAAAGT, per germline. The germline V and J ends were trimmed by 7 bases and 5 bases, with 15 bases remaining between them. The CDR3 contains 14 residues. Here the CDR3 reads CASTDPGGYQPQHF. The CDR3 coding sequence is TGTGCCAGCACTGATCCGGGAGGATATCAGCCCCAGCATTTT.

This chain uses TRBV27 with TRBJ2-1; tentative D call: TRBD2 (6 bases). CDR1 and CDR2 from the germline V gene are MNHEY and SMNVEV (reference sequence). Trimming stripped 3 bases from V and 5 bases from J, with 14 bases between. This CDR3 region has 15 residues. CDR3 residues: CASSFVWGDNNEQFF. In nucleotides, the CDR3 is TGTGCCAGCAGTTTCGTTTGGGGGGATAACAATGAGCAGTTCTTC.

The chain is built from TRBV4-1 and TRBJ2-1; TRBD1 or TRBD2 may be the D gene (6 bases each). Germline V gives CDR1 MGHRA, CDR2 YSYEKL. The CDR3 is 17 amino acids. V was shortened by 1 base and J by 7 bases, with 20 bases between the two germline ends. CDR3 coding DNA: TGCGCCAGCAGCCAAGGGGGGGCTTCTTCAACTTGGAATGAGCAGTTCTTC. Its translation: CASSQGGASSTWNEQFF.